This T cell receptor (beta chain) was identified in a study of cytomegalovirus exposure and HLA in healthy donors (TCRdb year 2017). Context from the whole study: An earlier analysis of approximately 550 of the donors reported 250 to 300 Gb of sequence data and some 100 million unique TCR beta sequences from about 200 million T cells. An early release covering just under 650 HLA-typed donors comprised 250 to 350 gigabases of sequencing data and 85 million or so unique TCR sequences. Of the 398 genotyped donors, 75% to 85% were placed in the genetic ancestry cluster associated with self-reported Caucasian donors. The study was designed to test whether signatures of past pathogen exposure could be identified by cataloging public T cell receptors. The T cell repertoires of some 670 subjects were profiled by immunosequencing and related to cytomegalovirus serostatus. Along with the roughly 670-subject first cohort, a separate validation cohort of 120 different subjects was used. High-throughput TCR immunosequencing, statistical association of individual TCRs with disease status, and machine learning were combined to predict cytomegalovirus infection status. In a later analysis, previously published TCR beta repertoires from hundreds of donors were re-analyzed and high-resolution HLA genotyping was added so that TCR occurrence patterns could be studied. In the later analysis, no new phenotypic data were used to find candidate immune exposures; instead, reliance was placed on TCR beta sequences and their occurrence across donors. In an earlier analysis of 550 to 700 of the donors, high-throughput TCR beta sequencing was used to judge whether each TCR beta V gene segment behaved as functional or pseudogenic. Donor age, sex, ethnicity and CMV serostatus were collected together with the repertoire data. Genome-wide SNP genotypes for about three fifths of the roughly 670 donors were used in a later genetic analysis, which treated that subset as a discovery cohort. Every repertoire in the discovery cohort had been generated on one and the same sequencing platform. Class I and class II HLA loci were covered by the typing at four-digit resolution. Typing coverage varied by locus: roughly 629-640 donors for A, B, C, DRB1 and DQB1; more than 500 for DQA1; approximately 610 for DPA1; under 490 for DPB1. About five DR-DQ haplotypes were treated as single units for association and clustering because of strong linkage in the cohort. Among some 410 genotyped donors of the cohort, an average of around 240,000 unique TCR beta nucleotide sequences were sequenced per donor, around 20% of them non-productive. Broad study findings and their caveats: Immune exposure information for the cohort was limited to CMV serostatus. A later analysis associated 17,000 or so TCR beta sequences with specific HLA alleles at a false discovery rate of 0.05. Most TCR sequences were observed very rarely across donors, whereas some public TCRs were present in many individuals. Cytomegalovirus status was reported to be diagnosed by the classifier with high specificity and sensitivity in both the original and validation cohorts. A later analysis reported that several top co-occurrence clusters appeared linked to parvovirus B19, influenza, CMV and Epstein-Barr virus. In an earlier analysis of 450 to 750 of the donors, most TCR beta V segments appeared in productive rearrangements about 87% or about 30% of the time, broadly matching IMGT annotations. Some IMGT-functional V segments, including TRBV6-2 and TRBV6-3, could not be told apart with the 87-base-pair reads, so those segments were excluded. In a later genetic analysis, fewer N-insertions in productive TCRs were reported among donors in an Asian-associated ancestry cluster than the approximately 630-donor mean. V-gene and J-gene trimming of TCR beta chains was associated with a missense DCLRE1C variant in a later genetic analysis, and the association was replicated in an independent cohort. According to a later analysis, TCR association rates differed among HLA loci, with DRB1 alleles showing the most associated TCRs and HLA-C alleles showing the fewest. The study gave a list of under 200 TCR beta chains associated with cytomegalovirus. A further reported finding was that TCR beta sequences accurately predicted the HLA-A and HLA-B alleles for most subjects in the first cohort. Because some donors lacked HLA typing at each locus, the association tests relied only on the typed subset. In vitro tests confirmed that a few of the cytomegalovirus-associated TCR beta chains recognize cytomegalovirus antigens. The presence/absence analyses assumed that sequencing depth was roughly uniform across donors, and that assumption may not be true. A cluster of highly shared sequence variants was judged likely to be a technical artifact of the sequencing pipeline. Because counts were too low, about 18 rarely observed V segments, including chromosome 9 orphons, were left out of the earlier analysis of over 550 of the donors. Assigning TCR associations to individual alleles was difficult when HLA alleles, especially DR and DQ, strongly co-occurred. Linkage disequilibrium might explain the correlated functional status among segregating V segments, but an unknown experimental factor could not be ruled out. In this cohort, only TCR beta chains were sequenced, and detectable features were limited by the absence of alpha or paired-chain data. Most CMV-associated TCR beta chains appeared to be HLA-restricted in a later analysis, and the HLA associations seemed to be driven largely by CMV exposure. The authors suggested that the approach could potentially be generalized to other disease states and immunological phenotypes. In a later analysis, HLA-associated TCR beta chains were found to be more clonally expanded and to have lower generation probabilities than equally common non-associated chains.

V is trimmed back by 5 bases and J by 3 bases, and the junction contains 8 bases that no gene match accounts for. CDR1 and CDR2 were assigned from the germline V gene as SGHTA and FQGTGA. The cysteine opens and the phenylalanine closes a CDR3 of 15 amino acids. Of the read, only the CDR3 DNA is kept; its 45 bases are in frame from base 1. The cohort consisted of hundreds of healthy bone marrow donors. At the time of sampling, all cohort members were nominally healthy, though unrecorded immune exposures were likely present. The donor was CMV seronegative and was included in the group of about 350 seronegative cohort members. A peripheral blood sample was provided by each donor, and peripheral blood mononuclear cells were used for TCR beta sequencing. Genomic DNA extraction from the blood cell samples was performed with the Qiagen DNeasy Blood Extraction Kit. The library relied on the immunoSEQ multiplex PCR assay. A mixture of 60 forward primers for TCR Vbeta segments and 13 reverse primers for TCR Jbeta segments was used in the multiplex PCR. Amplification of the CDR3 region of rearranged TCR beta genes was performed with a multiplex PCR assay on genomic DNA. On the Illumina HiSeq System, the amplified TCR beta libraries were sequenced as 87-base-pair reads. Per the authors' processing: Across the 700 or so repertoires, a later analysis counted approximately 83 million unique TCR beta chains, about 10 million of which were shared by at least two donors. To remove PCR and sequencing errors, raw reads were error-corrected and collapsed into unique sequences using a nearest-neighbor algorithm that merged closely related sequences. V, D and J gene segments were assigned by aligning CDR3 sequences to IMGT reference sequences. Each retained sequence needed at least a six-nucleotide match to both a V gene segment and a J gene segment. A rearrangement was called productive if the CDR3 had no stop codons and remained in frame with V and J, and every other rearrangement was called non-productive. Following IMGT convention, CDR3 was defined as the stretch from the second conserved V-encoded cysteine to the conserved J-encoded phenylalanine. The earlier analysis of about 560 of the donors excluded any sequence lacking an unambiguous match to a single V gene segment. An earlier analysis of 450 to 650 of the donors called V segments functional above 56.7% productive rearrangements and segregating when the between-donor standard deviation exceeded 5%. A statistical classification framework was built for diagnosing cytomegalovirus status from the catalog of TCR beta chain sequences. In a later analysis, TCR nucleotide sequences were compared against IMGT/GENE-DB human TR gene sequences so that V and J genes could be assigned. The TCRdist pipeline was used in a later analysis to assign CDR3 sequences and most-parsimonious VDJ recombination scenarios. In a later analysis, each TCR beta chain was defined by its CDR3 amino acid sequence together with its V-gene family, and reads without a unique V-gene family were excluded. As a way to deal with suspected cross-contamination and a sequencing artifact, a later analysis dropped 450 to 700 nucleotide sequences that were highly shared and had low generation probability. A later analysis calculated a clonal expansion index for each public chain from normalized within-repertoire ranks of inferred template counts. In a later analysis, generation probabilities were computed with a VDJ recombination model fitted to out-of-frame rearrangements, and the resulting probabilities were checked against IGoR. In a later analysis, hypergeometric tests were used to score TCR-TCR, TCR-HLA and TCR-CMV co-occurrence, with a repertoire-size bias correction applied to TCR pairs. In a later analysis, false discovery rates were estimated by permuting HLA or CMV assignments 20 times. In a later analysis, co-occurring TCRs were grouped using DBSCAN, with TCRdist sequence similarity added in when clustering inside HLA-allele-positive subsets. Co-occurrence clustering excluded repertoires with fewer than 30,000 or more than 120,000 public chains, plus five with anomalous nucleotide sharing. What TCRdb holds here is the immuneACCESS table cut down to in-frame rearrangements. Part of the clones is not present; checked against another copy, under half of the missing clones reflect an unresolved V gene, and the others are unexplained. That table supplies the V and J calls and clone size; D and trimming were determined from the DNA. The sample data list 200,000 or so clones, and around four fifths of these were observed just once. Together, the top ten hold 3.8% of the sample.

On this clone itself: Its specific antigen is unknown. Base quality data are lacking; no much larger clone is found one base away.

The chain was built from TRBV7-3 and TRBJ2-3, with 7 central nucleotides matching TRBD1. The receptor was derived from a male donor in good health and CMV-seronegative. Material for sequencing was PBMCs. The bases read TGTGCCAGCAGCATAAGACAGGGCGGGACAGATACGCAGTATTTT. Translated, it gives CASSIRQGGTDTQYF.